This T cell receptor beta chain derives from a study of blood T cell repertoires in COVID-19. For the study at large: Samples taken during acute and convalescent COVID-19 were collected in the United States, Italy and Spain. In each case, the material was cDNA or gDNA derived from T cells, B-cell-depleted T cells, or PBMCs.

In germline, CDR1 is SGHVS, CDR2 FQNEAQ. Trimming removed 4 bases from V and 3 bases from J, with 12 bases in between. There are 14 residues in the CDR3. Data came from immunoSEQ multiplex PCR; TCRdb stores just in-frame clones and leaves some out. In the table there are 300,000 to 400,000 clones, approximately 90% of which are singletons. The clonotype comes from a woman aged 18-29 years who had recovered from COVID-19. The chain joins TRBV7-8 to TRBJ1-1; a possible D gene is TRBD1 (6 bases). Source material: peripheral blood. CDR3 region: CASSSLGAYTEAFF. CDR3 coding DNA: TGTGCCAGCAGCTCCCTGGGGGCGTACACTGAAGCTTTCTTT. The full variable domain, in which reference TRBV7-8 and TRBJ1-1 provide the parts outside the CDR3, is GAGVSQSPRYKVAKRGQDVALRCDPISGHVSLFWYQQALGQGPEFLTYFQNEAQLDKSGLPSDRFFAERPEGSVSTLKIQRTQQEDSAVYLCASSSLGAYTEAFFGQGTRLTVV.